Listed below are T cell receptor beta chains from one sample, sequenced in a study of blood T cell repertoires in COVID-19. Repertoires were generated with immunoSEQ multiplex PCR, while TCRdb's copy carries only in-frame clones and drops some. The sample has 110,000 to 150,000 clones; approximately 80% are singletons. Sequenced: peripheral blood. These receptors were taken from a woman between 55 and 75 years old with acute or convalescent COVID-19. Each CDR3 is given with its conserved first and last residue. A D gene is named only where the DNA matches it firmly. A clone size is listed for some rows: how often the clone was seen (once, few, many), or a class if it is expanded.

>TRBJ1-6|TRBV27|.|.
CASSSWGGNSPLHF
TGTGCCAGCAGTTCATGGGGAGGCAATTCACCCCTCCACTTT
>TRBJ1-4|TRBV27|TRBD1|.
CASRRGRANEKLFF
TGTGCCAGCAGGAGGGGGCGAGCTAATGAAAAACTGTTTTTT
>TRBJ1-1|TRBV10-3|.|.
CAISESGGSTEAFF
TGTGCCATCAGTGAGTCGGGGGGTTCCACTGAAGCTTTCTTT
>TRBJ2-5|TRBV5-1|.|.
CASSLIWASQETQYF
TGCGCCAGCAGCTTGATCTGGGCTTCCCAAGAGACCCAGTACTTC
>TRBJ2-7|TRBV1|.|.
CTSSQIPDWTGLSYEQYF
TGCACCAGCAGCCAAATCCCTGACTGGACAGGTCTATCCTACGAGCAGTACTTC
>TRBJ2-7|TRBV14|.|once
CASSEPGRNYEQYF
TGTGCCAGCAGCGAGCCTGGGAGGAACTACGAGCAGTACTTC
>TRBJ2-5|TRBV14|TRBD1|.
CASSQDRRDRVLLGETQYF
TGTGCCAGCAGCCAAGATCGGAGGGACAGGGTCCTTCTGGGGGAGACCCAGTACTTC
>TRBJ2-1|TRBV19|.|.
CASSIGLINEQFF
TGTGCCAGTAGTATCGGACTGATCAATGAGCAGTTCTTC
>TRBJ2-1|TRBV5-1|TRBD2|.
CASSLGGSTYLLF
TGCGCCAGCAGCTTGGGCGGGAGTACGTACCTTCTCTTC
>TRBJ1-3|TRBV28|.|.
CASSPPTGRYSGNTIYF
TGTGCCAGCAGCCCTCCGACAGGCCGTTACTCTGGAAACACCATATATTTT
>TRBJ2-7|TRBV7-8|.|few
CASSFLLYEQYF
TGTGCCAGCAGCTTCCTACTATACGAGCAGTACTTC
>TRBJ2-5|TRBV10-3|TRBD2|few
CAIGGGSEETQYF
TGTGCCATCGGAGGCGGGAGCGAAGAGACCCAGTACTTC
>TRBJ1-2|TRBV6-5|TRBD1|.
CASRSLGQGQGYTF
TGTGCCAGCAGAAGCCTTGGACAGGGCCAGGGCTACACCTTC
>TRBJ2-2|TRBV7-6|.|.
CASSLSGRGGTGELFF
TGTGCCAGCAGCTTGAGCGGAAGGGGGGGCACCGGGGAGCTGTTTTTT